This T cell receptor (beta chain) came from a study of blood T cell repertoires in COVID-19. Study at large: Samples representing acute and convalescent COVID-19 were sourced from the United States, Italy and Spain. The cDNA or gDNA used as material had been derived from T cells, B-cell-depleted T cells, or PBMCs.

As processed by the authors: The assay estimated nucleated cells by amplifying reference gene primers. The repertoire was sequenced with immunoSEQ multiplex PCR; TCRdb's copy has only in-frame clones and lacks some. For V, J and clone size, that table is used; D and trimming come from the DNA. Seen here are more than 90,000 clones, 82% observed once, and the top ten hold approximately 7.9%. Germline CDR1 is SEHNR and CDR2 is FQNEAQ (reference sequence). V shed 2 bases and J 5 bases; nucleotides not matched to a gene: 8. The CDR3 has 18 residues. The sample taken for sequencing was peripheral blood. The clonotype was recovered from a man between 65 and 85 years old with acute or convalescent COVID-19. This rearrangement joins TRBV7-9 to TRBJ2-5, with 16 bases lining up with TRBD2. The DNA for the CDR3 is TGTGCCAGCAGCTTATGGGGGACTAGCGGGAGGGCCTTGGAGACCCAGTACTTC. Translated, it gives CASSLWGTSGRALETQYF.